This T cell receptor (beta chain) came from a study of PD-L1 blockade in urothelial cancer. Study context: Males with urothelial cancer arising in the bladder constituted about 90% of the roughly 30 patients. A median blood sample held about 140,000 T cells and about 78,000 unique TCRs. Notes on the study in general: TCR clonality was measured in pretreatment peripheral blood. Clonality below the median predicted better survival.

The V and J ends lost 5 bases and 8 bases, in that order; junction bases with no gene match: 16. Germline CDR1 SGHVS, CDR2 FQNEAQ. There are 17 residues in the CDR3. With respect to this clone: Its cognate antigen is unknown.

The time point was: peripheral blood 6 weeks after treatment start. Metastatic or locally advanced urothelial carcinoma was present in the patients. The protocol was immunoSEQ multiplex PCR, while the TCRdb copy is restricted to in-frame clones and leaves out a portion. The sample shows more than 90,000 clones, over 65% of them seen only once. This receptor was taken from a man between 70 and 80 years old with urothelial cancer. Material: PBMCs, obtained around atezolizumab (anti-PD-L1) treatment. The chain is built from TRBV7-8 and TRBJ1-4; TRBD1 matches at 8 bases. The CDR3 DNA is TGTGCCAGCAGCCTTTGGGCGGCAGGGGGCGAGGAAGAAAAACTGTTTTTT. It codes for CASSLWAAGGEEEKLFF.